The 22 T cell receptor beta chains listed next were all sequenced from one sample in a study of blood T cell repertoires in COVID-19. Using immunoSEQ multiplex PCR, the repertoire was profiled, and TCRdb retains in-frame clones only, with some absent. There are approximately 130,000 clones in the sample; approximately 85% occur only once, and roughly 4.5% lies in the top ten. The sequenced material came from peripheral blood. All receptors derive from a human donor in a cohort sampled during active COVID-19.

CDR3 DNA: TGTGCCATCAGTGAACCGGGACAGGGGCTTTATGGCTACACCTTC. As protein: CAISEPGQGLYGYTF. This chain joins TRBV10-3 and TRBJ1-2; TRBD1 matches 10 bases. With V trimmed by 3 bases and J by 5 bases, 6 bases remained unmatched. The germline gives CDR1 ENHRY, CDR2 SYGVKD. The CDR3 totals 15 residues.

The chain combines TRBV7-2 with TRBJ2-2; possibly TRBD1 for D (5 bases). With 5 bases removed from V and 5 bases from J, the gap between germline ends came to 15 bases. Germline V gene sequence: CDR1 SGHTA, CDR2 FQGNSA. This CDR3 spans 15 amino acids. CDR3 region: CASSLLGAETGELFF. The DNA for the CDR3 is TGTGCCAGCAGCCTACTTGGGGCTGAGACCGGGGAGCTGTTTTTT.

The rearrangement uses TRBV7-3 and TRBJ2-3, with D possibly being TRBD2 (6 bases). Between the trimmed V and J ends, which lost 8 bases and 0 bases, there was a span of 18 bases. CDR3 length equals 16 residues. Germline assignment: CDR1 SGHTA and CDR2 FQGTGA. The CDR3, as DNA: TGTGCCAGCCGCCGGGGCGGGATGACTAGCACAGATACGCAGTATTTT. Its protein is CASRRGGMTSTDTQYF.

The CDR3 reads CASLGTSNYGYTF. The CDR3 DNA follows: TGTGCCAGCCTGGGGACTTCAAACTATGGCTACACCTTC. The chain combines TRBV6-5 with TRBJ1-2, with D possibly TRBD1 on 5 matching bases. Germline CDR1 and CDR2: MNHEY and SVGAGI. This CDR3 contains 13 residues. The ends were cut back, 8 bases at V and 2 bases at J, with 12 bases in the middle.

DNA for the CDR3: TGTGCCAGCAGCTTGAGGTCGAGGGTAAACACCGGGGAGCTGTTTTTT. It is translated as CASSLRSRVNTGELFF. The gene calls are TRBV7-6 and TRBJ2-2; a weak D match, TRBD2 (5 bases). CDR1 is SGHVS, CDR2 FNYEAQ, per germline. V dropped 3 bases and J dropped 2 bases, with 13 bases sitting between them. This CDR3 has 16 residues.

The V call is TRBV6-1, the J call TRBJ2-1; D is perhaps TRBD2 (5 bases). Germline V gene lookup returns CDR1 MNHNS and CDR2 SASEGT. The V end was cut by 2 bases, the J end by 0 bases, with 17 bases between. The CDR3 runs 18 residues. CDR3 coding DNA: TGTGCCAGCAGTGAATGGTCAGGCCGTACTAGCTCCTACAATGAGCAGTTCTTC. It specifies CASSEWSGRTSSYNEQFF.

This chain uses TRBV7-9 with TRBJ1-1; D may be TRBD1 (6 bases). Per germline, CDR1 SEHNR and CDR2 FQNEAQ (reference sequence). The V and J ends lost 6 bases and 3 bases respectively, with 14 bases between them. The CDR3 runs to 14 residues. The CDR3 loop reads CASSPQGRDTEAFF. The CDR3 DNA reads TGTGCCAGCAGTCCACAGGGTAGGGACACTGAAGCTTTCTTT. Supplemented by reference TRBV7-9 and TRBJ1-1, the full variable domain reads DTGVSQNPRHKITKRGQNVTFRCDPISEHNRLYWYRQTLGQGPEFLTYFQNEAQLEKSRLLSDRFSAERPKGSFSTLEIQRTEQGDSAMYLCASSPQGRDTEAFFGQGTRLTVV.

This chain links TRBV5-1 with TRBJ1-1; D ambiguous. Germline CDR1 is SGHRS and CDR2 is YFSETQ. The CDR3 extends over 16 amino acids. Trimming took 1 base from V and 0 from J, leaving 13 bases between them. This chain's CDR3 is CASSLTDGLLNTEAFF. The CDR3 bases are TGCGCCAGCAGCTTGACGGACGGACTTTTGAACACTGAAGCTTTCTTT.

This chain connects TRBV30 to TRBJ1-2, with D maybe TRBD1 (6 bases). This CDR3 region has 13 residues. Trimming shortened V by 2 bases and J by 8 bases, and 15 bases separated the two germline ends. Germline V gene lookup returns CDR1 GTSNPN and CDR2 SVGIG (reference sequence). Written as DNA, the CDR3 is TGTGCCTGGAGTCCCGGGGGGGCGGAGGGCTACACCTTC. Its translation is CAWSPGGAEGYTF.

This rearrangement joins TRBV3-1 (or the pseudogene TRBV3-2) to TRBJ2-3, with 7 nucleotides matching TRBD2. Trimming took 8 bases from V and 2 from J; bases not matched to a gene: 10. Germline V lookup: CDR1 LGHDT, CDR2 YNNKEL (reference sequence). CDR3 size: 15 residues. In nucleotides, the CDR3 is TGTGCCAGCGCCCCCGAGCTAGCGGACACAGATACGCAGTATTTT. Protein: CASAPELADTDTQYF.

The chain links TRBV29-1 to TRBJ1-3; D uncertain. Deletions cut 7 bases from V and 0 bases from J, with 10 bases between. From germline, CDR1 is SQVTM and CDR2 ANQGSEA. There are 13 residues in the CDR3. CDR3 bases: TGCAGCGGAGGGCTCTCCTCTGGAAACACCATATATTTT. It codes for CSGGLSSGNTIYF.

The J gene is TRBJ1-1, the V gene TRBV11-2, with D hard to call. The CDR3 length is 14 residues. Germline lookup yields CDR1 SGHAT and CDR2 FQNNGV. V lost 0 bases and J lost 1, with 6 bases in between. CDR3: CASSLDPKNTEAFF. CDR3 bases: TGTGCCAGCAGCTTAGATCCAAAGAACACTGAAGCTTTCTTT.

J is TRBJ1-5 and V is TRBV6-5, with TRBD1 matching 7 bases. This CDR3 is built from 15 residues. The J segment lost 3 bases and the V segment lost 4 bases, leaving 6 bases of the junction unmatched. CDR1 is MNHEY and CDR2 is SVGAGI in the germline V gene. In DNA, the CDR3 is TGTGCCAGCAGTTCCACAGGGGCGAACAATCAGCCCCAGCATTTT. It specifies CASSSTGANNQPQHF.

Only a few counts were recorded for this clone. The V call is TRBV12-3 or TRBV12-4, the J call TRBJ1-3; no definite D call. This CDR3 comprises 13 residues. The V and J ends lost 1 base and 5 bases respectively, with 6 bases between them. CDR3 in DNA: TGTGCCAGCAGTTTAGGGCTTAGAAACACCATATATTTT. This encodes CASSLGLRNTIYF.

The V call is TRBV18, the J call TRBJ2-7; D may be TRBD1 (6 bases). With 0 bases removed from V and 4 bases from J, the gap between germline ends came to 16 bases. The CDR3 has 16 residues. CDR1 and CDR2 from the germline V gene are KGHSH and LQKENI. As DNA, the CDR3 is TGTGCCAGCTCACCACCAACCCAGGGGATAGGGTACGAGCAGTACTTC. It encodes CASSPPTQGIGYEQYF.

The gene calls are TRBV9 and TRBJ2-2, with D maybe TRBD2 (5 bases). V gave up 4 bases and J gave up 5 bases, with 9 bases separating them. The CDR3 totals 13 residues. Per germline, CDR1 SGDLS and CDR2 YYNGEE. CDR3: CASSLEVTGELFF. The DNA for the CDR3 is TGTGCCAGCAGCCTGGAGGTTACCGGGGAGCTGTTTTTT.

The V gene is TRBV11-2, the J gene TRBJ2-7; 10 nucleotides line up with TRBD1. V lost 5 bases and J lost 5; bases outside the gene matches: 9. The CDR3 runs to 15 residues. The germline V gene encodes CDR1 SGHAT and CDR2 FQNNGV. The CDR3 bases are TGTGCCAGCAGCCACGACAGGGGGCGCAGCAACGAGCAGTACGTC. Its translation is CASSHDRGRSNEQYV.

The rearrangement links TRBV18 to TRBJ2-5; 9 bases are shared with TRBD1. This CDR3 has 17 residues. The germline CDR1 and CDR2 sequences are KGHSH and LQKENI. V was pared by 0 bases and J by 3 bases, with 8 bases of the junction left unmatched. The CDR3 nucleotides read TGTGCCAGCTCACCACCGAGAAGGGACAGGGTTAAAGAGACCCAGTACTTC. This translates into CASSPPRRDRVKETQYF.

The chain uses TRBV21-1 and TRBJ2-7; the table names TRBD1, a call not compared with the DNA. TRBV21-1 is labeled a pseudogene. This CDR3 has 15 residues. This CDR3 reads CASSNVGTVSYEQYV. The CDR3 bases are TGTGCCAGCAGCAACGTAGGGACAGTCTCCTACGAGCAGTACGTC.

This chain uses TRBV9 with TRBJ2-2; 13 bases fit TRBD2. The length of the CDR3 is 19 residues. The junction had 6 bases not matched to a gene; V was cut back by 1 base and J by 0 bases. Germline values: CDR1 SGDLS, CDR2 YYNGEE. The CDR3 coding sequence is TGTGCCAGCAGCGTAAAGACGGGACTAGCGGGATCGAACACCGGGGAGCTGTTTTTT. Its protein is CASSVKTGLAGSNTGELFF.

This clone was counted once. The CDR3 DNA follows: TGTGCCTGGAGTATGTCGGTTGGGAGCTATGGCTACACCTTC. Protein: CAWSMSVGSYGYTF. The chain uses TRBV30 and TRBJ1-2; D is unclear. V lost 2 bases and J lost 4, with 14 bases in between. CDR3 size: 14 residues. The germline gives CDR1 GTSNPN, CDR2 SVGIG (reference sequence).

The sample holds one count of this clone. This rearrangement joins TRBV24-1 to TRBJ2-3; 16 bases fit TRBD2. J lost 2 bases, V lost 5 bases, and 6 bases had no gene match. Germline V CDR1 and CDR2: KGHDR, SFDVKD. The CDR3 is 18 amino acids. CDR3 protein: CATSAGTSGRGNTDTQYF. The CDR3 DNA reads as TGTGCCACCAGTGCCGGGACTAGCGGGAGGGGAAACACAGATACGCAGTATTTT.